The present T cell receptor beta chain was sequenced within a study of blood T cell repertoires in COVID-19. About the research overall: In each case, the material was cDNA or gDNA derived from T cells, B-cell-depleted T cells, or PBMCs.

Sequencing used immunoSEQ multiplex PCR; TCRdb keeps in-frame clones, though not all of them. The sample records 200,000 to 250,000 clones, more than 80% being singletons. V was pared by 1 base and J by 3 bases, with 13 bases between. Germline CDR1 reads SGDLS; CDR2 reads YYNGEE. CDR3 length: 15 residues. This clonotype was sampled from a woman in her twenties or thirties with COVID-19, enrolled during active disease. Input material: peripheral blood. V usage is TRBV9 and J usage is TRBJ2-5; a possible D gene is TRBD1 (6 bases). CDR3 nucleotide sequence: TGTGCCAGCAGCGTAAACCCGAACAGGGAAGAGACCCAGTACTTC. Amino acids: CASSVNPNREETQYF.